The TCR beta chain under discussion was sequenced for a study of blood T cell repertoires in COVID-19. Study in general: The United States, Italy and Spain provided the acute and convalescent COVID-19 samples. T cells, B-cell-depleted T cells, or PBMCs provided the cDNA or gDNA that served as material.

The table came from immunoSEQ multiplex PCR; TCRdb's copy has only in-frame clones and leaves some out. The sample includes around 250,000 clones, about four fifths of them seen just once. A few counts support this clone. This CDR3 has 15 amino acids. V was clipped by 3 bases and J by 4 bases, with 15 bases between them. Per the germline V gene, CDR1 is MDHEN and CDR2 is SYDVKM. Source material: peripheral blood. The receptor was derived from a woman under 30 with acute or convalescent COVID-19. The chain carries TRBV28 and TRBJ1-2, with D perhaps TRBD1 (6 bases). The CDR3: CASSLAGAEIYGYTF. The DNA of the CDR3 is TGTGCCAGCAGTTTGGCAGGGGCGGAGATCTATGGCTACACCTTC.